This T cell receptor beta chain comes out of a study of cytomegalovirus exposure and HLA in healthy donors. Points from the study as a whole: It was taken for granted in presence/absence analyses that sequencing depth across donors was roughly uniform. Segments of the TCR beta V type were, in most cases, productive about 90% or about 30% of the time in an earlier analysis.

It was with 60 Vbeta and 13 Jbeta primers that the PCR ran. Here immunoSEQ multiplex PCR was the method, and the copy in TCRdb shows in-frame clones only, minus some. This table lists some 75,000 clones. J gave up 2 bases and V 5 bases, and 4 bases lay outside the gene matches. The CDR3 is 14 amino acids. Germline V gene lookup returns CDR1 LNHDA and CDR2 SQIVND (reference sequence). As regards this clone: Its antigen is as yet unknown.

The origin of this receptor is a boy under 18 in good health and CMV-seronegative. The chain is built from TRBV19 and TRBJ2-7; 9 bases match TRBD1. The sample consisted of PBMCs. The CDR3 reads CASSVTGGTYEQYF. CDR3 nucleotides: TGTGCCAGTAGTGTGACAGGGGGGACCTACGAGCAGTACTTC.